The 5 T cell receptor beta chains listed next were all sequenced from one sample in a study of blood T cell repertoires in COVID-19. TCRdb's copy holds only in-frame clones and misses some; the assay was immunoSEQ multiplex PCR. The data contain 150,000 to 200,000 clones, approximately 89% of them singletons. Material: PBMCs or T cells enriched from blood (not recorded which). These receptors all stem from a young woman who had recovered from COVID-19.

This sequence joins TRBV19 and TRBJ1-5, with unresolved D. Germline assignment: CDR1 LNHDA and CDR2 SQIVND (reference sequence). V lost 7 bases to trimming and J lost 0 bases, with 13 bases between them. The length of the CDR3 is 15 residues. The CDR3 DNA is TGTGCCAGTAACCCCCGAGCGGATAGCAATCAGCCCCAGCATTTT. It specifies CASNPRADSNQPQHF.

The gene calls are TRBV27 and TRBJ1-4; D is perhaps TRBD1 (5 bases). Germline assignment: CDR1 MNHEY and CDR2 SMNVEV (reference sequence). This CDR3 spans 13 amino acids. Trimming stripped 4 bases from V and 7 bases from J, with 10 bases between. CDR3 nucleotide sequence: TGTGCCAGCAGTTGGTCAGGGTCTGAAAAACTGTTTTTT. Translation gives CASSWSGSEKLFF.

This clone was recorded once. This sequence joins TRBV27 and TRBJ1-2, with TRBD1 matching over 7 bases. CDR3 length: 13 amino acids. The J segment lost 6 bases and the V segment lost 5 bases, leaving 6 bases of the junction unmatched. In germline, CDR1 is MNHEY, CDR2 SMNVEV (reference sequence). CDR3 protein: CASSPRQGHGYTF. As DNA, the CDR3 is TGTGCCAGCAGTCCAAGACAGGGCCATGGCTACACCTTC.

The J gene is TRBJ2-7, the V gene TRBV27, with TRBD1 identical over 7 bases. The CDR3 extends over 14 amino acids. CDR1 and CDR2 from the germline V gene are MNHEY and SMNVEV (reference sequence). V gave up 3 bases and J gave up 6 bases; unmatched junction bases: 8. For the CDR3, the DNA is TGTGCCAGCAGTTTCGGTCTGGCAGGGGGCGAGCAGTACTTC. Its protein is CASSFGLAGGEQYF.

The chain is built from TRBV30 and TRBJ1-2; TRBD1 agrees at 8 bases. Germline-derived CDR1 and CDR2 are GTSNPN and SVGIG (reference sequence). This CDR3 contains 14 residues. The V gene end was trimmed by 6 bases and the J gene end by 4 bases; junction bases not matched to a gene: 10. In DNA form, the CDR3 reads TGTGCCTGCAAACGCAGGGGGCAGATCTATGGCTACACCTTC. Its translation is CACKRRGQIYGYTF.